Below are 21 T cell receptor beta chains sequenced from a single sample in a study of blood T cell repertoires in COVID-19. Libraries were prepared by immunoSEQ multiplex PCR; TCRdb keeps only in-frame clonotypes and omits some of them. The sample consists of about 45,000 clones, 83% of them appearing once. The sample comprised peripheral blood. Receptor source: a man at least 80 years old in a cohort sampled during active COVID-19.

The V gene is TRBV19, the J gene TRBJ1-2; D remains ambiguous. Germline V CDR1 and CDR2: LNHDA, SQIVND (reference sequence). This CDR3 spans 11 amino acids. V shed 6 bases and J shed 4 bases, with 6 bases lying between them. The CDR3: CASRRGYGYTF. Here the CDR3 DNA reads TGTGCCAGTAGACGGGGCTATGGCTACACCTTC.

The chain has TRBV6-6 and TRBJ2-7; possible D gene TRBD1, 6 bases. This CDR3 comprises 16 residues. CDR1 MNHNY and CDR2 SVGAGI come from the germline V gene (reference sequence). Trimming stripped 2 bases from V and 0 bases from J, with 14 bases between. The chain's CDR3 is CASSYTQGLPSYEQYF. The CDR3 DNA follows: TGTGCCAGCAGTTACACCCAGGGGCTCCCCTCCTACGAGCAGTACTTC.

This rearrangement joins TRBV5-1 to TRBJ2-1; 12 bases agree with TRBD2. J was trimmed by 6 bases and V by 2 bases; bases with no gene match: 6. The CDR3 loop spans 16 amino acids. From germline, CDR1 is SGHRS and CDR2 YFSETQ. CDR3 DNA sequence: TGCGCCAGCAGCTTTTCTAGCGGGAGGGCTGGCAATGAGCAGTTCTTC. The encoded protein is CASSFSSGRAGNEQFF.

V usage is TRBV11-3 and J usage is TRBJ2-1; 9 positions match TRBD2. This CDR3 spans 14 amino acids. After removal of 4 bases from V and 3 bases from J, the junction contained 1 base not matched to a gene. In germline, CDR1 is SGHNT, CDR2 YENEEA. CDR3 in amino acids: CASSSSGDYNEQFF. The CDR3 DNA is TGTGCCAGCAGCTCTAGCGGGGACTACAATGAGCAGTTCTTC.

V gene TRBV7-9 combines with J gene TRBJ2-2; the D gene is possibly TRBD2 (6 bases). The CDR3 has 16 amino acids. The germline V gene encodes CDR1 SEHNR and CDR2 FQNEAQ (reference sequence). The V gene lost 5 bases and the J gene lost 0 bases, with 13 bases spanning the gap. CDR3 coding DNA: TGTGCCAGCAGCGTAAGTGGAGGGTCGAACACCGGGGAGCTGTTTTTT. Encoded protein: CASSVSGGSNTGELFF.

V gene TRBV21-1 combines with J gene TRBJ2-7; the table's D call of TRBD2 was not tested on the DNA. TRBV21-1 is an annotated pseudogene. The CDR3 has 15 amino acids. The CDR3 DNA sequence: TGTGCCAGCAGCAAGGGGCGGGACGAAACCTACGAGCAGTACTTC. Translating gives CASSKGRDETYEQYF.

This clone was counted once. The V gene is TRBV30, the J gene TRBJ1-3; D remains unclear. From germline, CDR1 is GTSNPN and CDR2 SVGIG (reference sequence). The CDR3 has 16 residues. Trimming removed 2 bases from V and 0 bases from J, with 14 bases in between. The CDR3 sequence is CAWSKAGLHSGNTIYF. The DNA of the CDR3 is TGTGCCTGGAGTAAGGCCGGACTGCACTCTGGAAACACCATATATTTT.

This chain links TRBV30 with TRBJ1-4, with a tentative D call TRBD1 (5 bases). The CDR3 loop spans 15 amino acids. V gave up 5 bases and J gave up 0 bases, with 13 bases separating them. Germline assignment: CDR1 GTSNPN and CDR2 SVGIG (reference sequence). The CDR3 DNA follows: TGTGCCTGGCGCGGGGCAGATGCAACTAATGAAAAACTGTTTTTT. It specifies CAWRGADATNEKLFF.

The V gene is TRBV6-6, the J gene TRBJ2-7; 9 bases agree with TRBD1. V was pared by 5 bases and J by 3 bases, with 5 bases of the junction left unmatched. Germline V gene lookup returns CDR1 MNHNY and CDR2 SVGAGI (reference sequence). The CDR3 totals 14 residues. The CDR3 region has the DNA TGTGCCAGCAGTCAGATGGACAGGGGCTACGAGCAGTACTTC. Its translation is CASSQMDRGYEQYF.

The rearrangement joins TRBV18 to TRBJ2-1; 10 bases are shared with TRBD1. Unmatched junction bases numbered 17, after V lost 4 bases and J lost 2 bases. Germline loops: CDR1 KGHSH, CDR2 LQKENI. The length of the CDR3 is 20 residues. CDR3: CASSRNRDRGRTRAYNEQFF. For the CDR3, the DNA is TGTGCCAGCTCACGAAACCGGGACAGGGGAAGGACAAGGGCCTACAATGAGCAGTTCTTC.

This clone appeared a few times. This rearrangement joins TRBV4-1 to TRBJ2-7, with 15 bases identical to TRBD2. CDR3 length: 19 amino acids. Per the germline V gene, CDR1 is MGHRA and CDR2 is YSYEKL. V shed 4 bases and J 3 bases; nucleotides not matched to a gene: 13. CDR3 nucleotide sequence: TGCGCCAGCAGCCGATCGTGGACTAGCGGGAGGGCAAGACTCTACGAGCAGTACTTC. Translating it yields CASSRSWTSGRARLYEQYF.

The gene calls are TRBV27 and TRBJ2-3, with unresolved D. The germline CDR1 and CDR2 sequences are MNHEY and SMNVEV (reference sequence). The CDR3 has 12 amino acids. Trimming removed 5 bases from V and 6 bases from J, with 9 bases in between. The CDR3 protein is CASSPSGDTQYF. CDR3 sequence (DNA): TGTGCCAGCAGTCCATCAGGTGATACGCAGTATTTT.

CDR3 residues: CASRHWNQPQHF. CDR3 DNA: TGTGCCAGCAGGCACTGGAATCAGCCCCAGCATTTT. The chain employs TRBV6-6 and TRBJ1-5, with D unresolved. CDR3 length: 12 amino acids. Germline V gene lookup returns CDR1 MNHNY and CDR2 SVGAGI (reference sequence). The ends were cut back, 6 bases at V and 4 bases at J, with 7 bases in the middle.

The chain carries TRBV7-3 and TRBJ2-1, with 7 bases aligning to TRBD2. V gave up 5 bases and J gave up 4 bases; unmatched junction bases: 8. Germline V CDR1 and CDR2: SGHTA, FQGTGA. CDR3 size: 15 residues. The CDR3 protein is CASSPNAGEYNEQFF. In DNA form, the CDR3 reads TGTGCCAGCAGCCCCAATGCGGGGGAGTACAATGAGCAGTTCTTC.

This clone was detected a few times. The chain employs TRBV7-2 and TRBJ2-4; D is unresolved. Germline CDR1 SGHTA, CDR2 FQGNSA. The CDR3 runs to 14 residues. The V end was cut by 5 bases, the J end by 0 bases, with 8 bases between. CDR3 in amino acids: CASSPTGAKNIQYF. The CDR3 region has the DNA TGTGCCAGCAGCCCGACGGGAGCCAAAAACATTCAGTACTTC.

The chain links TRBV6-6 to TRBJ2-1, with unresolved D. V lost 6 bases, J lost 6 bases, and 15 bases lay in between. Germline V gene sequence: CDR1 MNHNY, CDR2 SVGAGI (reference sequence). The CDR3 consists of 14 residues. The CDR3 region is CASRSMEPSNEQFF. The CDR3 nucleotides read TGTGCCAGCAGGTCGATGGAGCCCTCCAATGAGCAGTTCTTC.

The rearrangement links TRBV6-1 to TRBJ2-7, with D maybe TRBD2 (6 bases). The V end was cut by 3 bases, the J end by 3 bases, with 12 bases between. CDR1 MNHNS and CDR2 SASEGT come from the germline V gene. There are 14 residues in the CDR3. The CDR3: CASSDGGIRYEQYF. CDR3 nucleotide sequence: TGTGCCAGCAGTGACGGGGGAATACGCTACGAGCAGTACTTC.

CDR3 in amino acids: CASSQGHGHLNTEAFF. The CDR3, as DNA: TGTGCCAGCAGCCAAGGACATGGACACTTGAACACTGAAGCTTTCTTT. The chain recombines TRBV3-1 (or the pseudogene TRBV3-2) with TRBJ1-1, with D maybe TRBD1 (5 bases). The CDR3 covers 16 residues. Trimming removed 1 base at V and 0 bases at J, with 12 bases between. Germline V gives CDR1 LGHDT, CDR2 YNNKEL (reference sequence).

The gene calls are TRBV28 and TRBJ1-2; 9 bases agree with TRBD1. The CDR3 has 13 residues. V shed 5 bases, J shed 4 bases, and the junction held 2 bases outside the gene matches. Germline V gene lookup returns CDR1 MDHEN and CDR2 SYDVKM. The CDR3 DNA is TGTGCCAGCAGTAAGACAGGGGGCTATGGCTACACCTTC. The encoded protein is CASSKTGGYGYTF.

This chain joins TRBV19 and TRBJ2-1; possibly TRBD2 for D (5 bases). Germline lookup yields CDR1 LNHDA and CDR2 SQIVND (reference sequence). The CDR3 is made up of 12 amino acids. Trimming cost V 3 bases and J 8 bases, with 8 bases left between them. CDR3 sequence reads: CASSMSGYEQFF. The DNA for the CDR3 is TGTGCCAGTAGTATGTCGGGGTATGAGCAGTTCTTC. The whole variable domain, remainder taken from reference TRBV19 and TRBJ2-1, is DGGITQSPKYLFRKEGQNVTLSCEQNLNHDAMYWYRQDPGQGLRLIYYSQIVNDFQKGDIAEGYSVSREKKESFPLTVTSAQKNPTAFYLCASSMSGYEQFFGPGTRLTVL.

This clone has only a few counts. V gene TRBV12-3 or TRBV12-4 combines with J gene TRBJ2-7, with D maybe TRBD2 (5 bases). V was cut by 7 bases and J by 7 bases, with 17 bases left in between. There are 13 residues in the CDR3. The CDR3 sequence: CASTSYFQREQYF. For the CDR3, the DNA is TGTGCCAGCACTTCATACTTTCAGCGGGAGCAGTACTTC.